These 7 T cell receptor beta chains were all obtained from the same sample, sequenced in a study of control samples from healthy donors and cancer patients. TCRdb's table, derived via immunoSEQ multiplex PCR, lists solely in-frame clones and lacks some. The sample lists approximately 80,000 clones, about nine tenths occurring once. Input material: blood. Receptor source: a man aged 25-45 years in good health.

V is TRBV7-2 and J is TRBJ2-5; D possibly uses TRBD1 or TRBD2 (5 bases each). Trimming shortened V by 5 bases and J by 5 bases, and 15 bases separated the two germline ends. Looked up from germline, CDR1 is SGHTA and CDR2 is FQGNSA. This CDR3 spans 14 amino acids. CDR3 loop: CASSPIGADETQYF. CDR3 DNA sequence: TGTGCCAGCAGCCCCATCGGGGCGGATGAGACCCAGTACTTC.

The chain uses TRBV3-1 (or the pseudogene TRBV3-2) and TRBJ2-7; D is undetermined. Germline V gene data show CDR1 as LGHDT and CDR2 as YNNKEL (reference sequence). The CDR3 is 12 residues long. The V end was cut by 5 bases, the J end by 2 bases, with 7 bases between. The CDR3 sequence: CASSDEAYEQYF. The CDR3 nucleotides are TGTGCCAGCAGCGACGAGGCCTACGAGCAGTACTTC.

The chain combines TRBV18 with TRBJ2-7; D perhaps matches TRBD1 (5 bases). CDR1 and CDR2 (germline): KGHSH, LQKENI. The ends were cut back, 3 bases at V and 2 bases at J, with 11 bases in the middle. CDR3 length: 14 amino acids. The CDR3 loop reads CASSPPGWPYEQYF. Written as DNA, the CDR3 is TGTGCCAGCTCACCTCCAGGGTGGCCCTACGAGCAGTACTTC. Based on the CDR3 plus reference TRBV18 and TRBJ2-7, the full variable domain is NAGVMQNPRHLVRRRGQEARLRCSPMKGHSHVYWYRQLPEEGLKFMVYLQKENIIDESGMPKERFSAEFPKEGPSILRIQQVVRGDSAAYFCASSPPGWPYEQYFGPGTRLTVT.

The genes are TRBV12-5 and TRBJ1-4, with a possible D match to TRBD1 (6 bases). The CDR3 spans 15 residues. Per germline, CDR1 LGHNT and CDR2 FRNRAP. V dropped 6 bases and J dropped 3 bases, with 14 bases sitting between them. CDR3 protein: CASGPGGAANEKLFF. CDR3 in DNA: TGTGCTAGTGGACCTGGGGGGGCGGCTAATGAAAAACTGTTTTTT.

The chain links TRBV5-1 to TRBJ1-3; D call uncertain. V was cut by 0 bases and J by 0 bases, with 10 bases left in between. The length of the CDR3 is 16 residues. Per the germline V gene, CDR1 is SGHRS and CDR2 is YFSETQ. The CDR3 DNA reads TGCGCCAGCAGCTTGGGTTTGTTAGCCTCTGGAAACACCATATATTTT. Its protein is CASSLGLLASGNTIYF. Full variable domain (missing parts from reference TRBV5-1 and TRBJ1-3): KAGVTQTPRYLIKTRGQQVTLSCSPISGHRSVSWYQQTPGQGLQFLFEYFSETQRNKGNFPGRFSGRQFSNSRSEMNVSTLELGDSALYLCASSLGLLASGNTIYFGEGSWLTVV.

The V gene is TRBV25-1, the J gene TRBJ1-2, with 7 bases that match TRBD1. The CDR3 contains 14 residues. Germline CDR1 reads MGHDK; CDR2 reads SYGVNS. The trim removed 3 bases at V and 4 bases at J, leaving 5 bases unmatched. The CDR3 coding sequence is TGTGCCAGCAGTGACGGGGGGACAGTCTATGGCTACACCTTC. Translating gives CASSDGGTVYGYTF.

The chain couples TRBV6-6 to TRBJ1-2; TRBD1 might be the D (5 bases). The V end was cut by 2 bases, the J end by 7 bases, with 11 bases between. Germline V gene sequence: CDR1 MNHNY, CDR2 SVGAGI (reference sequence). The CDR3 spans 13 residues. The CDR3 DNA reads TGTGCCAGCAGTTACCGGGGGGAGAGTGGCTACACCTTC. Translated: CASSYRGESGYTF.